This T cell receptor (beta chain) was sequenced for a study of cytomegalovirus exposure and HLA in healthy donors. Vbeta (60) and Jbeta (13) primers were used in the PCR. Repertoires were generated with immunoSEQ multiplex PCR, while TCRdb's copy carries only in-frame clones and drops some. Here the sample spans about 64,000 clones, 65% to 90% being singletons. CDR1 and CDR2 from the germline V gene are SNHLY and FYNNEI. The CDR3 has 15 residues. V was pared by 6 bases and J by 4 bases, with 6 bases of the junction left unmatched. This sequence was found in a female donor in good health and CMV-seronegative. The V and J genes are TRBV2 and TRBJ2-2, with TRBD2 identical over 9 bases. Sequencing used PBMCs. CDR3 DNA: TGTGCCAGCAGATCTAGCGGGGCCTCCACCGGGGAGCTGTTTTTT. This translates into CASRSSGASTGELFF.